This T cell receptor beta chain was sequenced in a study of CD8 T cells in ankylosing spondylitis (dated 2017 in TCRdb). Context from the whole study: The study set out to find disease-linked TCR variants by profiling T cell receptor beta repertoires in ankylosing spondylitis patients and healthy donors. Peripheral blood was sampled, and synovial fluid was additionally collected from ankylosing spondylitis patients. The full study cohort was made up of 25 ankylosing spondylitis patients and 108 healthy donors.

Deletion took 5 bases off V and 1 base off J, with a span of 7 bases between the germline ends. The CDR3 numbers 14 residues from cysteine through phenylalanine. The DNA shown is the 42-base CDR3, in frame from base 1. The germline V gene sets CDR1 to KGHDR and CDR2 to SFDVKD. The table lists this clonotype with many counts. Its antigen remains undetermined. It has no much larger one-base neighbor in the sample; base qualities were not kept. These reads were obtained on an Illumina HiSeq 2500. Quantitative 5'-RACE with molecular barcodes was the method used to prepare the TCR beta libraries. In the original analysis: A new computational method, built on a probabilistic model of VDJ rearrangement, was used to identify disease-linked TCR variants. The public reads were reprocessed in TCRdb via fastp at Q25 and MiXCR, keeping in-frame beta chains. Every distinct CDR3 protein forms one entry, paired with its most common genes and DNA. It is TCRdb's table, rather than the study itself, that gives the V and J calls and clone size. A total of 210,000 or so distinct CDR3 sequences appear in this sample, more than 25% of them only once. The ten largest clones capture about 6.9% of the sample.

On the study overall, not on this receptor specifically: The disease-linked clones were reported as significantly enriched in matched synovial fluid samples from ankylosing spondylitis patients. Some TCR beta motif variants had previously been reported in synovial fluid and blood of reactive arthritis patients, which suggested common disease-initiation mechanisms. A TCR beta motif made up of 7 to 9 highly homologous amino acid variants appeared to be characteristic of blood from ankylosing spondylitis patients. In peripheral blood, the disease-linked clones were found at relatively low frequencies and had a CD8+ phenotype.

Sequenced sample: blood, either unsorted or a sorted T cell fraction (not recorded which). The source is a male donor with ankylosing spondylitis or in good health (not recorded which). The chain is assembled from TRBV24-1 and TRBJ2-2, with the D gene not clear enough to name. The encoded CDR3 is CATSVERNTGELFF. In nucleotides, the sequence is TGTGCCACCAGTGTGGAGCGGAACACCGGGGAGCTGTTTTTT.